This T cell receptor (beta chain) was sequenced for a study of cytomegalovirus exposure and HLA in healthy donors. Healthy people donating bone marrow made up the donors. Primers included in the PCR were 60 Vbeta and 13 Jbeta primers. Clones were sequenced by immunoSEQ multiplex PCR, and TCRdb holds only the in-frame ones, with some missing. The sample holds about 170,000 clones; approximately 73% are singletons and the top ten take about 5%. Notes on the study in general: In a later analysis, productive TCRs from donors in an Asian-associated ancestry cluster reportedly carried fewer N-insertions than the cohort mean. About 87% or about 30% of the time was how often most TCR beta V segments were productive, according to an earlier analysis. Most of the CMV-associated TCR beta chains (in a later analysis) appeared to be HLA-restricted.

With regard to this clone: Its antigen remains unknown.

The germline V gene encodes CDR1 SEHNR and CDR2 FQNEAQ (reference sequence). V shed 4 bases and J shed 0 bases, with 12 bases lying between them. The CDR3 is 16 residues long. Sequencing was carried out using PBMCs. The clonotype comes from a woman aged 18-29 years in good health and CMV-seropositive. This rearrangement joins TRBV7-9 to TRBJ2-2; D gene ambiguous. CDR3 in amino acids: CASSSTTSPNTGELFF. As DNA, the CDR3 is TGTGCCAGCAGCTCGACGACATCCCCGAACACCGGGGAGCTGTTTTTT.